This T cell receptor beta chain was captured in a study of blood T cell repertoires in COVID-19. Across the whole study: Specimens from acute and convalescent COVID-19 originated in the United States, Italy and Spain.

Germline V gives CDR1 SGHNT, CDR2 YYREEE (reference sequence). The CDR3 contains 15 residues. The V end lost 4 bases, the J end lost 2 bases, and 15 bases lay between the germline ends. A COVID-19 case had been met by exposed participants during the 2 weeks before study entry. Some clones are missing from TCRdb's copy, which holds only in-frame ones; the method was immunoSEQ multiplex PCR. The table includes a few hundred thousand clones, approximately 91% detected once. The sample holds one count of this clone. The specimen sequenced was PBMCs or T cells enriched from blood (not recorded which). This clonotype was obtained from a woman in her 30s who had been exposed to COVID-19. The genes are TRBV5-4 and TRBJ2-5; D might be TRBD2 (6 bases). The CDR3 protein is CASSNSGILQETQYF. In DNA, the CDR3 is TGTGCCAGCAGCAATAGCGGTATCTTACAAGAGACCCAGTACTTC.